This TCR beta chain was captured by sequencing in a study of lymphopenia after photon versus proton radiotherapy. Profiled with immunoSEQ multiplex PCR; TCRdb holds only in-frame clones, not every one. The sample includes around 29,000 clones, 94% seen only once; the top ten take around 0.7%. The germline V gene has CDR1 KGHSH and CDR2 LQKENI. The CDR3 contains 16 residues. V dropped 1 base and J dropped 0 bases, with 10 bases sitting between them. Concerning this clone: Its cognate antigen is unknown.

Regarding the study as a whole: Larger post-nadir TCR diversity loss correlated inversely with survival in deceased patients. Photon-treated patients lost naive T cells and TCR diversity; proton-treated stayed stable.

This sequence was found in a woman aged 50 to 65 with cholangiocarcinoma. This specimen was peripheral blood, taken from a patient treated with photon-based radiotherapy. V gene TRBV18 combines with J gene TRBJ2-1, with D perhaps given as TRBD1 or TRBD2 (5 bases each). The CDR3 protein is CASSPRGPRSYNEQFF. In nucleotides, the CDR3 is TGTGCCAGCTCACCACGGGGACCCCGCTCCTACAATGAGCAGTTCTTC.